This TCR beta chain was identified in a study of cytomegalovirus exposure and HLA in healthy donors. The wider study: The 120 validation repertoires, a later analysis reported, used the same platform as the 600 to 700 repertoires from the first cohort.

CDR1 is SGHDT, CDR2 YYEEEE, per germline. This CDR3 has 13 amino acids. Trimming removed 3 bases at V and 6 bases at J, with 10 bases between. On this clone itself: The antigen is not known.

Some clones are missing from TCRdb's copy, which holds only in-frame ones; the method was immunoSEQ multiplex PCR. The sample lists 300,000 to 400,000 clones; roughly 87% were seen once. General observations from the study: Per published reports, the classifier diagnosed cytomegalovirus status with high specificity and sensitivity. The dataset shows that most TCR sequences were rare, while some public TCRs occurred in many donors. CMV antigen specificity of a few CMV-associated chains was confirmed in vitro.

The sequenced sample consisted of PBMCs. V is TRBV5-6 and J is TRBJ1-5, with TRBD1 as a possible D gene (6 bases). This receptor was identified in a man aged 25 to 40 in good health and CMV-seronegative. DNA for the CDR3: TGTGCCAGCAGCTCACAGGGTTTTCAGCCCCAGCATTTT. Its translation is CASSSQGFQPQHF.